This T cell receptor (beta chain) was retrieved from a study of tumor-infiltrating lymphocytes in glioblastoma multiforme (dated by TCRdb to the late 2010s). For the study in its entirety: Whether intratumoral genomic heterogeneity fosters TIL diversity was tested through joint investigation of somatic mutations, TIL diversity and immune response activity. Here is what the overall study found, with its caveats: RNA-based TCR sequencing may distort clone frequencies because T cells carry unequal numbers of TCR transcripts. T cells were not sorted into functional subsets, and such sorting was noted by the authors as a future improvement. Generalizability was limited because only one glioblastoma patient was included in the TCR and somatic mutation analysis.

For each of the approximately 9 tumor samples, the AllPrep DNA/RNA mini kit was used to purify genomic DNA and total RNA simultaneously. Every RNA sample had an RNA integrity number above 6.5 and an OD 260/280 ratio above 1.9. V is clipped by 5 bases and J by 3 bases, and the sequence between their germline boundaries is 11 bases long. CDR1 and CDR2, per the germline V gene, are MNHEY and SVGEGT. From the cysteine through the phenylalanine, the CDR3 covers 14 amino acids. The only DNA kept is the CDR3, 42 bases in frame from the first base. TCRB libraries were built from RNA via three nested multiplex PCR rounds using a modified ARM-PCR protocol with multiple V-beta primers and a C-beta primer. TCRB-specific cDNA was synthesized from roughly 0.48 ug total RNA with ProtoScript II Reverse Transcriptase and a C-beta primer. The description of the TCRB libraries did not include any unique molecular identifiers. The third PCR added barcodes and adapters over approximately 25 cycles with Deep VentR (exo-) polymerase, followed by gel purification of 250-500 bp bands. TCRB libraries were sequenced with 250 bp paired-end reads on an Illumina HiSeq 2500. The study's processing was this. The reads were cleaned with Trimmomatic, merged with FLASH and assigned V, D and J segments with MiGEC before being analyzed in VDJtools. Repertoire diversity was quantified with the Shannon-Wiener diversity index calculated using VDJtools. TCRdb reran the public reads through fastp at Q25 and MiXCR, keeping productive beta chains. Each entry merges the rows of one CDR3 protein and shows their most common DNA and genes. The V and J calls reflect TCRdb's pipeline rather than the authors' work. The sample has 12,000 to 15,000 distinct CDR3 sequences on record, about 69% of them singletons. The ten largest clones capture around two fifths of the sample.

In regard to this clonotype: Its antigen target is currently unknown. No per-base quality is available; no much larger clone lies one base away.

Rearrangement joined TRBV6-2 or TRBV6-3 to TRBJ2-1; too little of a D gene remains to name it. The specimen was brain tumor tissue. The sequence came from a male donor with glioblastoma. The CDR3 in this case is CASSILTNYNEQFF. The bases read TGTGCCAGCAGTATCCTGACGAACTACAATGAGCAGTTCTTC.